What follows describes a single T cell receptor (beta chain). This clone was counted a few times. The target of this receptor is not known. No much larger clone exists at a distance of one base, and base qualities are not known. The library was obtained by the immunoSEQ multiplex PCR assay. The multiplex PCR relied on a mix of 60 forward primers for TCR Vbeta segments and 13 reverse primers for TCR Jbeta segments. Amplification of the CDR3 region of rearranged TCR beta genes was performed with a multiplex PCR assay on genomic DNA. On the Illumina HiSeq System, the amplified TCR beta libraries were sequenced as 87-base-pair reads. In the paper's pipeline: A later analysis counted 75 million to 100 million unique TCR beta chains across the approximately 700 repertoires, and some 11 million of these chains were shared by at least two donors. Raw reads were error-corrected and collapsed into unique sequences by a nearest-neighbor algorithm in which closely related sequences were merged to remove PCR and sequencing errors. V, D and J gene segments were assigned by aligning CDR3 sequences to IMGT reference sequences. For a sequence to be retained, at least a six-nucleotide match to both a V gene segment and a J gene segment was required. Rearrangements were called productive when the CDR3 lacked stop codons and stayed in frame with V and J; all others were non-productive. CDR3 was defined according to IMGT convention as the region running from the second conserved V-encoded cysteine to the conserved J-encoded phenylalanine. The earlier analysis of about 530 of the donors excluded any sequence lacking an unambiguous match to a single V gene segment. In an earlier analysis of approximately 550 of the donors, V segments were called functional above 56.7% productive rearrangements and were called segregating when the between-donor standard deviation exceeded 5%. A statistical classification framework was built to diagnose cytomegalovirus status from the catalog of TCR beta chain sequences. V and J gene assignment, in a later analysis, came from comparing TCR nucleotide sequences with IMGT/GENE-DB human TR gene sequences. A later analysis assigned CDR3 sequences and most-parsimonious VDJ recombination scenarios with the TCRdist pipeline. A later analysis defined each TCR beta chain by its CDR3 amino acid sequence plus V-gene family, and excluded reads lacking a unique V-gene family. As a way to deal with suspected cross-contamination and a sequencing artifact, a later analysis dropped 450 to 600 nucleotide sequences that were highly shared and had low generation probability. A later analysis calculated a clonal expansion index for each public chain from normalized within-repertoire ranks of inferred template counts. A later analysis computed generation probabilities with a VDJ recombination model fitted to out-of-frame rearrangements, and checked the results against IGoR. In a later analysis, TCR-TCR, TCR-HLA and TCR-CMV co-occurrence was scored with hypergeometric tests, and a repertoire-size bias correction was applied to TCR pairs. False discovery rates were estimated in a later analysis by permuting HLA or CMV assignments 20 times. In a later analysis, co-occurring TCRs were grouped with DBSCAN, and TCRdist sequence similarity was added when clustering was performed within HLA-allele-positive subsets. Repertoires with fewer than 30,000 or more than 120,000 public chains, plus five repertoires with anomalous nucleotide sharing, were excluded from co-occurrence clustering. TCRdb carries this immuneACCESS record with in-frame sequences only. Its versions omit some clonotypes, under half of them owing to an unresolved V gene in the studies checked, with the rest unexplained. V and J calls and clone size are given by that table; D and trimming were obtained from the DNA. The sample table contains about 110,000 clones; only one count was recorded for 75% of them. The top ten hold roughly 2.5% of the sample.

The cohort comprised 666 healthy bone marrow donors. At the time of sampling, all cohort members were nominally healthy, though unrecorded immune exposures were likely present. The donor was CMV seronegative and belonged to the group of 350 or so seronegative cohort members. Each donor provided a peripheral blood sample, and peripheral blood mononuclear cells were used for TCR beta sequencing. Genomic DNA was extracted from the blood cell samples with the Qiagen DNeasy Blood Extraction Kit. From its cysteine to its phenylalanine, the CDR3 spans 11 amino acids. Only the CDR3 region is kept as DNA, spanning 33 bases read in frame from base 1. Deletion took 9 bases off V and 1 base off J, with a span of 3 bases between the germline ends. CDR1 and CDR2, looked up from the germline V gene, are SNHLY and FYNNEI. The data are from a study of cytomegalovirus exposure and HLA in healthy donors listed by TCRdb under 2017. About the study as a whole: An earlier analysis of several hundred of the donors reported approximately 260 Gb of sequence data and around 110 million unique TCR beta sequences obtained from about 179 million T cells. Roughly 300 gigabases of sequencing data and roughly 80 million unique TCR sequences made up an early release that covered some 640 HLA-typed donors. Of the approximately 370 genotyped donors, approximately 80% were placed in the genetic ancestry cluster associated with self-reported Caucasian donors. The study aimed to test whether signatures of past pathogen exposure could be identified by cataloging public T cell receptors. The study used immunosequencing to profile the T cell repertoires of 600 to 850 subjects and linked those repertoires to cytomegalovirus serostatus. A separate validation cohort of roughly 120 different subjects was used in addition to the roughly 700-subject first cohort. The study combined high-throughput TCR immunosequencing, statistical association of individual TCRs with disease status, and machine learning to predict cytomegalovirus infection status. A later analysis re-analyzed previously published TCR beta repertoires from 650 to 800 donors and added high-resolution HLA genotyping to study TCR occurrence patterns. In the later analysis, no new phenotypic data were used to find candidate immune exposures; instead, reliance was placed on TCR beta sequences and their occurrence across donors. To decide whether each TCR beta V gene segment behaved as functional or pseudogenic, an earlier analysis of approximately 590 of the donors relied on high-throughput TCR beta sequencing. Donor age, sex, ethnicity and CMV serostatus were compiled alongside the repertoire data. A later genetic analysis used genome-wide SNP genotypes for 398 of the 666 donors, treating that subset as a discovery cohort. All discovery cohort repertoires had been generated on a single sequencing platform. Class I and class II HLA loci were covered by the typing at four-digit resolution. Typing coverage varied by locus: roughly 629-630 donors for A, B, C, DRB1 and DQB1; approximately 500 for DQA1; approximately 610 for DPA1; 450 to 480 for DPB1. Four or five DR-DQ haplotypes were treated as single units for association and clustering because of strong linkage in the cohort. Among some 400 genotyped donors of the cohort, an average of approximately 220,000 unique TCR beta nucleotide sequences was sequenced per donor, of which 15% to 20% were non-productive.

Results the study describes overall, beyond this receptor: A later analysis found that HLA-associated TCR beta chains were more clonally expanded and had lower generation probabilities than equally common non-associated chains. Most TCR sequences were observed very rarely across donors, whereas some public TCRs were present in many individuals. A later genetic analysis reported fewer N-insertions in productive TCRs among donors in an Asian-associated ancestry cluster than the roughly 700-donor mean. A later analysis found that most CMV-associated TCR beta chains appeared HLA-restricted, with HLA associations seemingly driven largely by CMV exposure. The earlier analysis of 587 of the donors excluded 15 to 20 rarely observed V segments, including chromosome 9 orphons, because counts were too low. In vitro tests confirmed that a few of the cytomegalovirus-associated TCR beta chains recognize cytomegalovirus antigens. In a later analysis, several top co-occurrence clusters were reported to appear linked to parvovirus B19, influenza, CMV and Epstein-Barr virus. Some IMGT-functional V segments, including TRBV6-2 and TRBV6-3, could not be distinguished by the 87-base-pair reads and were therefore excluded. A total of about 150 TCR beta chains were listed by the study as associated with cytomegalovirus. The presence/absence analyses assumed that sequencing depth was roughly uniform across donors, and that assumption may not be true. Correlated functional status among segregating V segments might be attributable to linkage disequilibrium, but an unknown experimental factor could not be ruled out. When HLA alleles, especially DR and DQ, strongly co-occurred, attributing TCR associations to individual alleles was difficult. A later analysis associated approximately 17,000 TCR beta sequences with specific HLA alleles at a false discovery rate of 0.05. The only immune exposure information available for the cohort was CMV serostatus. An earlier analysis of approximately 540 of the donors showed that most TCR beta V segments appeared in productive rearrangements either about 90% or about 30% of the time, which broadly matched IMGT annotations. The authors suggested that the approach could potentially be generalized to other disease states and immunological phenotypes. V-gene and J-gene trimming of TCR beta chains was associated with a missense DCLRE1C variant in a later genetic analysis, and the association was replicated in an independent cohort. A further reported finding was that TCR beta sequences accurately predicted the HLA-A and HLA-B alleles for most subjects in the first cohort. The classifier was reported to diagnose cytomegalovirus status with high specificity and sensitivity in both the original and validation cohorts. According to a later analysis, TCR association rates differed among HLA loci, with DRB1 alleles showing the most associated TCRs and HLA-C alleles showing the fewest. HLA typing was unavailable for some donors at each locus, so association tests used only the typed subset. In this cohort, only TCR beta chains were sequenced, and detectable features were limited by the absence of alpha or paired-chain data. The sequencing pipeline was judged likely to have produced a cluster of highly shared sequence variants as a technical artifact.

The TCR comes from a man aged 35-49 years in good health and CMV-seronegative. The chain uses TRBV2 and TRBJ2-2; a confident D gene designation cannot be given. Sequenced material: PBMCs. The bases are TGTGCCAGTAGGAACACCGGGGAGCTGTTTTTT. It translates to CASRNTGELFF.